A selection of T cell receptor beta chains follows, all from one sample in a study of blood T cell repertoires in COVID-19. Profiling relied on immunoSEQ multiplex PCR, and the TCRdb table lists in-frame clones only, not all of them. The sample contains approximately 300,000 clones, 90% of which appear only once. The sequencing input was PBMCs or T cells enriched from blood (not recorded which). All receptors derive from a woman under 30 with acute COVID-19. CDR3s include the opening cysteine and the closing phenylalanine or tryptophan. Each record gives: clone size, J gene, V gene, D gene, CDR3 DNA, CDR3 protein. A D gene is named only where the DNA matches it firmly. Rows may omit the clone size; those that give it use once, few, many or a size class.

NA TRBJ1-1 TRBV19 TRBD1 TGTGCCAGTAGCATTGGCGGGACAGTGAACACTGAAGCTTTCTTT CASSIGGTVNTEAFF
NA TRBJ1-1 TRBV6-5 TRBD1 TGTGCCAGCCACAGGGGCACTGAAGCTTTCTTT CASHRGTEAFF
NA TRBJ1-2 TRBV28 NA TGTGCCAGCAGTTTTATAGCGGACATCTATGGCTACACCTTC CASSFIADIYGYTF
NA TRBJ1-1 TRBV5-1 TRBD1 TGCGCCAGCAGCTGGGCACAGGGGAAGAACACTGAAGCTTTCTTT CASSWAQGKNTEAFF
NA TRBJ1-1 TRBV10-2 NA TGCGCCAGCAGTCATGACTTGAACACTGAAGCTTTCTTT CASSHDLNTEAFF
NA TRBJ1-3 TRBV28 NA TGTGCCAGCAGTCGTCGGGGGGTATCTGGAAACACCATATATTTT CASSRRGVSGNTIYF
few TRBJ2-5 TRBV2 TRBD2 TGTGCCAGCAGAGCCCAGTCGAGCGGGGAAGAGACCCAGTACTTC CASRAQSSGEETQYF
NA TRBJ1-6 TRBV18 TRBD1 TGTGCCAGCTCACCGGACAGGAGTAGATATTCACCCCTCCACTTT CASSPDRSRYSPLHF
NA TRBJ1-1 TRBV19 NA TGTGCCAGTACTAGGACAGCGAACACTGAAGCTTTCTTT CASTRTANTEAFF
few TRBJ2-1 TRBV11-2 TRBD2 TGTGCCAGCAGCTTTAGCGGGAGAAATGAGCAGTTCTTC CASSFSGRNEQFF
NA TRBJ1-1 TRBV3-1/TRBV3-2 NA TGTGCCAGCAGCCAAGGCCATGACAGGAACACTGAAGCTTTCTTT CASSQGHDRNTEAFF
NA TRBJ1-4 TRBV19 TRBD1 TGTGCCAGTAGGACAGGGCTAACGGTCTCTGAAAAACTGTTTTTT CASRTGLTVSEKLFF
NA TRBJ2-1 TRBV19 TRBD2 TGTGCCAGTAGTATAGGGGGACTAGCGGGTCCGCCGGAGCAGTTCTTC CASSIGGLAGPPEQFF
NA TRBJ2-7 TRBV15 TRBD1 TGTGCCACCAGCAGAGATAGGGGGACAGCGTCCTTCCACGAGCAGTACTTC CATSRDRGTASFHEQYF
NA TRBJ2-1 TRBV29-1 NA TGCAGCGTTTTCGGTGAGGAGCAGTTCTTC CSVFGEEQFF
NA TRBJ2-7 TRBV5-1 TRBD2 TGCGCCAGCAGCTTGGCGAGCGGGAGCCCCTACGAGCAGTACTTC CASSLASGSPYEQYF
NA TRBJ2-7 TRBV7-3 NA TGTGCCAGCAGCTTATCCTCCCGGACGGGACTTTCCTACGAGCAGTACTTC CASSLSSRTGLSYEQYF
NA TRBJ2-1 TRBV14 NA TGTGCCAGCAGCCGGCTGAATGAGCAGTTCTTC CASSRLNEQFF
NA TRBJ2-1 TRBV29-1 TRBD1 TGCAGCGTTGGGACAGGAGCCGGCAATGAGCAGTTCTTC CSVGTGAGNEQFF
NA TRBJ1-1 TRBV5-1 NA TGCGCCAGCAGCTTGGGAGACACTGAAGCTTTCTTT CASSLGDTEAFF
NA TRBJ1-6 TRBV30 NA TGTGCCTGGTCCATAGACACTGATAATTCACCCCTCCACTTT CAWSIDTDNSPLHF
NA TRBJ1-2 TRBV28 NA TGTGCCAGCACCGCAGGGAACTATGGCTACACCTTC CASTAGNYGYTF
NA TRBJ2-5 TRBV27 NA TGTGCCAGCAGACTTTACAGGGATTTCCAAGAGACCCAGTACTTC CASRLYRDFQETQYF
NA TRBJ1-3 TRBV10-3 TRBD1 TGTGCCATCAGTGATATGGGGGGACAGAGCTCTGGAAACACCATATATTTT CAISDMGGQSSGNTIYF
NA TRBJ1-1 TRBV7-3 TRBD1 TGTGCCAGCAGCTTAAGGCCCCAGGGGGAGAACACTGAAGCTTTCTTT CASSLRPQGENTEAFF
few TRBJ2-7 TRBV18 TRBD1 TGTGCCAGCTCACCCGGACAGGCTTCCTACGAGCAGTACTTC CASSPGQASYEQYF
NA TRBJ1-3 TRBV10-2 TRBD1 TGCGCCAGCAGTTCCGGGACAGGGGGCGTCTCTGGAAACACCATATATTTT CASSSGTGGVSGNTIYF
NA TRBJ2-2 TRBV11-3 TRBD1 TGTGCCAGCAGCTCCCGGGGACAGCCCAACACCGGGGAGCTGTTTTTT CASSSRGQPNTGELFF
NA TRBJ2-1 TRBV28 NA TGTGCCAGCAGTTGGAGAAGACTGCCCAATGAGCAGTTCTTC CASSWRRLPNEQFF
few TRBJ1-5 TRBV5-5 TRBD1 TGTGCCAGCAGCCCCCGGGACAGGGGTTTGAGTAGCAATCAGCCCCAGCATTTT CASSPRDRGLSSNQPQHF
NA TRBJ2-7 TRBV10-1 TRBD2 TGCGCCAGCAGCGGGACTAGCGGGAGCGGCACCTACGAGCAGTACTTC CASSGTSGSGTYEQYF
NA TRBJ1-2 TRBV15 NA TGTGCCACCAGCAGAGATTGGGGCAGGGAAATTGGCTACACCTTC CATSRDWGREIGYTF
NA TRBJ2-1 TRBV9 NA TGTGCCAGCAGCGTAGTTAGCTCCTACAATGAGCAGTTCTTC CASSVVSSYNEQFF
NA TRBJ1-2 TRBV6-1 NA TGTGCCAGCAGTGAAAGGGACATCTATGGCTACACCTTC CASSERDIYGYTF
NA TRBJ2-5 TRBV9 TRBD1 TGTGCCAGCAGCGCAGAGGGGACAGGGGGTCCCCTTGAGACCCAGTACTTC CASSAEGTGGPLETQYF
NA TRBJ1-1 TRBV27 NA TGTGCCAGCAGTTTAAGCTCTTTAGTCGAAGCTTTCTTT CASSLSSLVEAFF
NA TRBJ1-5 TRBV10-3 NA TGTGCCATCAACGGGGGGAGGGATCAGCCCCAGCATTTT CAINGGRDQPQHF
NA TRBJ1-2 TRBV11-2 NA TGTGCCAGCAGCTTTACAGCATATGGCTACACCTTC CASSFTAYGYTF
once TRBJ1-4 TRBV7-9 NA TGTGCCAGCAGCTCCAACTTCGAAAAACTGTTTTTT CASSSNFEKLFF
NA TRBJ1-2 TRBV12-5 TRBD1 TGTGCTAGTGGTTTTTTTGTCGGGACAGGGGAATCTAACTATGGCTACACCTTC CASGFFVGTGESNYGYTF
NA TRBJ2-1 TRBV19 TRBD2 TGTGCCAGTAGGCCCAGGGAGACCTGGGCTACTAGCGGGGGATACAATGAGCAGTTCTTC CASRPRETWATSGGYNEQFF
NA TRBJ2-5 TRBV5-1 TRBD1 TGCGCCAGCAGGTCGGGACAGGGGACCTTGACCCAGTACTTC CASRSGQGTLTQYF
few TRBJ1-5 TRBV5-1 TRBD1 TGCGCCAGCAGCTCGGGACAGGGTGGTCAGCCCCAGCATTTT CASSSGQGGQPQHF
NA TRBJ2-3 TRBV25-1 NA TGTGCCAGCAGTGAAAAGAAACTCCTTCTAGATACGCAGTATTTT CASSEKKLLLDTQYF
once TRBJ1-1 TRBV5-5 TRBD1 TGTGCCAGCAGCCAGAATACAGGGGACGGCACTGAAGCTTTCTTT CASSQNTGDGTEAFF
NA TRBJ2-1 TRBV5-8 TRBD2 TGTGCCAGCAGCTTGGTAGGCGGGAGGGCCACGAATGAGCAGTTCTTC CASSLVGGRATNEQFF
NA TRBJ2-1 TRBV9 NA TGTGCCAGCAGCGTAGCTACCTTGAGCTCCTACAATGAGCAGTTCTTC CASSVATLSSYNEQFF
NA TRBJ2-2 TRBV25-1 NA TGTGCCAGCAGTGAGACTGGGGCTACCGGGGAGCTGTTTTTT CASSETGATGELFF
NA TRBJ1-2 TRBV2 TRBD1 TGTGCCAGGAAGCCGAGGGACAGGGGTTATGGCTACACCTTC CARKPRDRGYGYTF
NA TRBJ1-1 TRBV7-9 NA TGTGCCAGCAGCTCTGAGGGGGTAAGCGCTGAAGCTTTCTTT CASSSEGVSAEAFF
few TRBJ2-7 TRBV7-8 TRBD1 TGTGCCAGCAGTTATGGGACAGGGGAAGACGAGCAGTACTTC CASSYGTGEDEQYF
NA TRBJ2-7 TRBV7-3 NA TGTGCCAGCAGCGTAAAGGGGCCGGGTAGCTCCTACGAGCAGTACTTC CASSVKGPGSSYEQYF
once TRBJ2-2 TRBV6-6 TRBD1 TGTGCCAGTCGGGACAGGGAGTCCGGGGAGCTGTTTTTT CASRDRESGELFF